Listed here are 15 T cell receptor beta chains from one sample, sequenced in a study of T cell repertoires in cytomegalovirus infection. TCRdb recomputed calls from the reads with MiXCR, one row per CDR3 protein. The repertoire holds fewer than 1,000,000 distinct CDR3 sequences, with 25% to 40% as singletons. No antigen has been identified for these receptors. The sequencing here drew on cultured CD8+ T cells from PBMCs, taken from culture after CMV antigen stimulation. Every receptor here comes from a human donor in good health (CMV status not recorded). Some clones in this sample may be carry-over from other donors' samples.

The J gene is TRBJ1-5, the V gene TRBV20-1; the match to TRBD1 covers 9 bases. The CDR3 length is 18 residues. Trimming removed 5 bases from V and 6 bases from J; junction bases left unmatched: 20. From germline, CDR1 is DFQATT and CDR2 SNEGSKA (reference sequence). CDR3 nucleotide sequence: TGCAGTGCTCAGGAACCCCTTGGACAGGGGAGTCATCCTCAGCCCCAGCATTTT. Translation: CSAQEPLGQGSHPQPQHF.

V usage is TRBV6-6 and J usage is TRBJ1-6, with D perhaps TRBD1 (5 bases). Germline V gives CDR1 MNHNY, CDR2 SVGAGI (reference sequence). The CDR3 consists of 16 residues. V lost 6 bases and J lost 7, with 19 bases in between. As DNA, the CDR3 is TGTGCCAGCAGCTCTCCACCGGGGGTAGCGAATTCACCCCTCCACTTT. Encoded protein: CASSSPPGVANSPLHF.

The chain uses TRBV7-9 and TRBJ2-7; weak D call: TRBD1 (5 bases). Germline V CDR1 and CDR2: SEHNR, FQNEAQ (reference sequence). V lost 0 bases and J 2 bases, leaving 11 bases between the germline ends. The CDR3 totals 15 residues. The CDR3 bases are TGTGCCAGCAGCTTAGCCGGTGGCAGGGCCTACGAGCAGTACGTC. It yields the protein CASSLAGGRAYEQYV.

This clonotype has just a few counts. The chain combines TRBV19 with TRBJ2-3; TRBD2 is a possible D gene (5 bases). Trimming took off 0 bases at V and 4 bases at J, with 17 bases between the two ends. Germline V CDR1 and CDR2: LNHDA, SQIVND (reference sequence). There are 17 residues in the CDR3. The CDR3 nucleotides are TGTGCCAGTAGTATAGATCTGAGAGGGATATTGTCAGATACGCAGTATTTT. As protein: CASSIDLRGILSDTQYF.

The chain has TRBV7-6 and TRBJ2-7, with D possibly being TRBD1 (6 bases). CDR3 length: 12 residues. Looked up from germline, CDR1 is SGHVS and CDR2 is FNYEAQ. V lost 4 bases, J lost 6 bases, and 10 bases lay in between. As DNA, the CDR3 is TGTGCCAGCAGCTCTACAGGGTTCGAGCAGTACGTC. This encodes CASSSTGFEQYV.

This clonotype has ten or more counts. The chain uses TRBV7-2 and TRBJ1-2; D may be TRBD1 (6 bases). Germline assignment: CDR1 SGHTA and CDR2 FQGNSA. Trimming pared 5 bases from V and 8 bases from J, leaving 15 bases between. The CDR3 runs 13 residues. The CDR3 here is CASSPLQGGGYTF. For the CDR3, the DNA is TGTGCCAGCAGCCCGCTACAGGGAGGGGGCTACACCTTC.

The gene calls are TRBV5-6 and TRBJ1-6, with a tentative D call TRBD1 (6 bases). Looked up from germline, CDR1 is SGHDT and CDR2 is YYEEEE. This CDR3 is 14 amino acids long. The ends were cut back, 1 base at V and 10 bases at J, with 12 bases in the middle. The CDR3 loop is CASSLTGLKSPLHF. The CDR3 nucleotides are TGTGCCAGCAGCTTGACAGGGTTGAAATCACCCCTCCACTTT.

In this sample, this clonotype turned up a few times. The V and J genes are TRBV19 and TRBJ1-2; D perhaps matches TRBD1 (5 bases). CDR3 length equals 14 residues. Germline V CDR1 and CDR2: LNHDA, SQIVND (reference sequence). Trimming took 6 bases from V and 1 from J, leaving 12 bases between them. CDR3 amino acids: CASSSIDSNYGYTF. In nucleotides, the CDR3 is TGTGCCAGTAGCTCGATTGACAGTAACTATGGCTACACCTTC.

The J gene is TRBJ1-2, the V gene TRBV12-3 or TRBV12-4; D unclear. Trimming took off 1 base at V and 6 bases at J, with 9 bases between the two ends. This CDR3 is 13 amino acids long. The CDR3 protein is CASSLEWVNGYTF. CDR3 nucleotides: TGTGCCAGCAGTTTAGAATGGGTCAATGGCTACACCTTC.

This clonotype was seen only a few times. The V gene is TRBV4-2, the J gene TRBJ2-7; no definite D call. V lost 1 base and J lost 5, with 9 bases in between. This CDR3 comprises 13 residues. Germline V gene data show CDR1 as LGHNA and CDR2 as YNFKEQ. CDR3 in amino acids: CASSQGPGDEQYF. The CDR3 nucleotides are TGTGCCAGCAGCCAAGGACCTGGGGACGAGCAGTACTTC.

This clonotype was picked up many times. The V gene is TRBV6-2 or TRBV6-3, the J gene TRBJ1-1; 8 bases line up with TRBD1. This CDR3 region has 15 residues. V lost 2 bases and J lost 5; bases outside the gene matches: 7. Germline values: CDR1 MNHEY, CDR2 SVGEGT. The CDR3 loop is CASSYAGGWYTEAFF. CDR3 DNA: TGTGCCAGCAGTTACGCAGGGGGCTGGTATACTGAAGCTTTCTTT.

The chain carries TRBV29-1 and TRBJ2-7; 9 bases fit TRBD1. The germline CDR1 and CDR2 sequences are SQVTM and ANQGSEA. With 7 bases clipped from V and 3 bases from J, the junction kept 13 bases outside the gene matches. This CDR3 is built from 15 residues. CDR3 in amino acids: CSGAGTGTRIYEQYF. The CDR3 DNA reads TGCAGCGGCGCCGGGACAGGGACCCGAATCTACGAGCAGTACTTC.

The chain uses TRBV29-1 and TRBJ1-5; TRBD1 is a possible D gene (5 bases). This CDR3 comprises 13 residues. Trimming took off 2 bases at V and 3 bases at J, with 8 bases between the two ends. CDR1 and CDR2 (germline): SQVTM, ANQGSEA. The CDR3 bases are TGCAGCGTTGAAATACAGGACAATCAGCCCCAGCATTTT. It codes for CSVEIQDNQPQHF.

The V gene is TRBV2, the J gene TRBJ2-2; D might be TRBD2 (5 bases). The CDR3 has 14 amino acids. The V end lost 6 bases, the J end lost 2 bases, and 10 bases lay between the germline ends. The germline CDR1 and CDR2 sequences are SNHLY and FYNNEI. CDR3 DNA sequence: TGTGCCAGCAGGGAGGAACCTAACACCGGGGAGCTGTTTTTT. The encoded protein is CASREEPNTGELFF. The variable domain in full, completed from reference TRBV2 and TRBJ2-2, reads EPEVTQTPSHQVTQMGQEVILRCVPISNHLYFYWYRQILGQKVEFLVSFYNNEISEKSEIFDDQFSVERPDGSNFTLKIRSTKLEDSAMYFCASREEPNTGELFFGEGSRLTVL.

This clonotype came up a few times. Here the CDR3 reads CASSESAEQYF. Here the CDR3 DNA reads TGCGCCAGCAGTGAGTCTGCCGAGCAGTACTTC. The chain links TRBV10-2 to TRBJ2-7; D not certain. V gave up 0 bases and J gave up 6 bases, with 3 bases separating them. Germline CDR1 WSHSY, CDR2 SAAADI. This CDR3 has 11 residues.